This passage covers 24 T cell receptor beta chains from one sample sequenced in a study of identifying expanded T cells in peripheral blood. Produced via immunoSEQ multiplex PCR; TCRdb's table is partial and in-frame only. The sample yields around 76,000 clones, roughly 90% seen once. Material for sequencing was blood. Receptors originate from a person between 18 and 75 years old in good health.

The chain combines TRBV6-5 with TRBJ1-1, with D hard to call. The germline V gene encodes CDR1 MNHEY and CDR2 SVGAGI. The CDR3 sequence is 10 residues long. V was pared by 11 bases and J by 5 bases, with 9 bases between. In nucleotides, the CDR3 is TGTGCCCCCTTAGGGACTGAAGCTTTCTTT. Translation: CAPLGTEAFF.

This clone came up a few times. This chain joins TRBV4-3 and TRBJ1-1, with unresolved D. Germline V lookup: CDR1 LGHNA, CDR2 YSLEER. Trimming cost V 1 base and J 8 bases, with 14 bases left between them. The CDR3 consists of 14 residues. The CDR3 region is CASSQVSTTLEAFF. The CDR3 DNA sequence: TGCGCCAGCAGCCAAGTCTCTACCACCCTCGAAGCTTTCTTT.

The genes are TRBV19 and TRBJ2-7; 9 bases agree with TRBD1. V shed 4 bases, J shed 2 bases, and the junction held 9 bases outside the gene matches. CDR3 length: 16 amino acids. CDR1 LNHDA and CDR2 SQIVND come from the germline V gene (reference sequence). The CDR3 is CASSKTQGAPTYEQYF. The CDR3 DNA follows: TGTGCCAGTAGTAAAACACAGGGGGCCCCTACCTACGAGCAGTACTTC.

The V call is TRBV7-2, the J call TRBJ1-4; D possibly corresponds to TRBD1 (5 bases). Germline CDR1 reads SGHTA; CDR2 reads FQGNSA. The CDR3 runs to 16 residues. V gave up 0 bases and J gave up 3 bases, with 11 bases separating them. CDR3 sequence reads: CASSLAGAGSNEKLFF. CDR3 nucleotides: TGTGCCAGCAGCTTAGCAGGGGCCGGGTCTAATGAAAAACTGTTTTTT.

V is TRBV10-3 and J is TRBJ2-2; D unclear. Per germline, CDR1 ENHRY and CDR2 SYGVKD. This CDR3 contains 12 residues. V was trimmed by 3 bases and J by 6 bases, leaving 5 bases between them. The CDR3 coding sequence is TGTGCCATCAGTGACTTGCCCGGGGAGCTGTTTTTT. It yields the protein CAISDLPGELFF.

This chain connects TRBV11-2 to TRBJ1-3, with 8 bases that match TRBD1. This CDR3 comprises 14 residues. Per germline, CDR1 SGHAT and CDR2 FQNNGV. V was clipped by 4 bases and J by 6 bases; unmatched bases: 5. The CDR3 reads CASSSSRGPNTIYF. The CDR3 bases are TGTGCCAGCAGCTCAAGCAGGGGGCCAAACACCATATATTTT.

V usage is TRBV19 and J usage is TRBJ1-2; maybe TRBD1 (5 bases). Deletions cut 9 bases from V and 4 bases from J, with 9 bases between. This CDR3 region has 11 residues. Looked up from germline, CDR1 is LNHDA and CDR2 is SQIVND (reference sequence). In DNA, the CDR3 is TGTGCCAGCGACCAGGGCTATGGCTACACCTTC. It yields the protein CASDQGYGYTF.

The chain combines TRBV7-9 with TRBJ2-1; D ambiguous. Germline assignment: CDR1 SEHNR and CDR2 FQNEAQ (reference sequence). The CDR3 loop spans 13 amino acids. The ends were cut back, 5 bases at V and 10 bases at J, with 15 bases in the middle. The CDR3 sequence: CASSPDGVTEQFF. The CDR3 DNA follows: TGTGCCAGCAGCCCGGACGGCGTCACGGAGCAGTTCTTC.

The chain uses TRBV7-2 and TRBJ1-1; possibly TRBD1 for D (5 bases). The CDR3 is 14 residues long. Germline V gives CDR1 SGHTA, CDR2 FQGNSA. Trimming removed 2 bases from V and 1 base from J, with 8 bases in between. CDR3 sequence reads: CASSLQGSNTEAFF. The CDR3 region has the DNA TGTGCCAGCAGCTTACAGGGATCGAACACTGAAGCTTTCTTT.

The J gene is TRBJ1-2, the V gene TRBV5-6; D is undetermined. The CDR3 loop spans 14 amino acids. CDR1 is SGHDT, CDR2 YYEEEE, per germline. V was trimmed by 1 base and J by 4 bases, leaving 11 bases between them. The CDR3 loop is CASSLSRDLYGYTF. For the CDR3, the DNA is TGTGCCAGCAGCTTGAGTAGGGATCTCTATGGCTACACCTTC.

This rearrangement joins TRBV7-3 to TRBJ2-7; TRBD2 agrees at 8 bases. This CDR3 comprises 13 residues. J was trimmed by 6 bases and V by 1 base; bases with no gene match: 2. CDR1 is SGHTA and CDR2 is FQGTGA in the germline V gene. The chain's CDR3 is CASSLRSGSEQYF. For the CDR3, the DNA is TGTGCCAGCAGCTTAAGAAGCGGGAGCGAGCAGTACTTC.

The chain has TRBV21-1 and TRBJ1-3. TRBV21-1 is classified as a pseudogene. The CDR3 is 15 residues long. The CDR3 DNA reads TGTGCCAGCAGCAAATTAGGAGGAGCTGGAAACACCATATATTTT. This codes for CASSKLGGAGNTIYF.

The chain is built from TRBV2 and TRBJ2-1; 7 bases align to TRBD2. The CDR3 spans 14 residues. Unmatched junction bases numbered 5, after V lost 4 bases and J lost 5 bases. Germline V gene data show CDR1 as SNHLY and CDR2 as FYNNEI. The CDR3 reads CASSARDYNNEQFF. The CDR3 DNA sequence: TGTGCCAGCAGTGCCAGGGACTACAACAATGAGCAGTTCTTC.

J is TRBJ2-7 and V is TRBV7-6; D is perhaps TRBD1 or TRBD2 (5 bases each). Trimming took off 7 bases at V and 0 bases at J, with 16 bases between the two ends. This CDR3 has 15 amino acids. The germline V gene encodes CDR1 SGHVS and CDR2 FNYEAQ. CDR3 protein: CASTRGPDSSYEQYF. CDR3 in DNA: TGTGCCAGCACACGAGGGCCAGACAGCTCCTACGAGCAGTACTTC. Based on the CDR3 plus reference TRBV7-6 and TRBJ2-7, the full variable domain is GAGVSQSPRYKVTKRGQDVALRCDPISGHVSLYWYRQALGQGPEFLTYFNYEAQQDKSGLPNDRFSAERPEGSISTLTIQRTEQRDSAMYRCASTRGPDSSYEQYFGPGTRLTVT.

The chain recombines TRBV27 with TRBJ1-2; 8 bases are shared with TRBD1. This CDR3 contains 13 residues. Trimming took 5 bases from V and 8 from J; bases not matched to a gene: 7. CDR1 and CDR2 (germline): MNHEY, SMNVEV (reference sequence). CDR3 sequence reads: CASSARQGRGYTF. The CDR3 nucleotides are TGTGCCAGCAGTGCCCGACAGGGGCGAGGCTACACCTTC.

The CDR3 is CSVVPIRTGSEQYF. In nucleotides, the CDR3 is TGCAGCGTTGTCCCGATAAGGACAGGGAGCGAGCAGTACTTC. This chain connects TRBV29-1 to TRBJ2-7; 8 bases agree with TRBD1. The trim removed 4 bases at V and 6 bases at J, leaving 11 bases unmatched. The CDR3 contains 14 residues. The germline gives CDR1 SQVTM, CDR2 ANQGSEA.

V gene TRBV7-2 combines with J gene TRBJ1-2; 8 bases are shared with TRBD1. CDR1 and CDR2 from the germline V gene are SGHTA and FQGNSA. The ends lost 5 bases at V and 4 bases at J; junction bases unmatched: 6. The CDR3 length is 14 residues. DNA for the CDR3: TGTGCCAGCAGCATACCCGGGACAGGCTATGGCTACACCTTC. As protein: CASSIPGTGYGYTF.

The chain carries TRBV19 and TRBJ2-1; 11 bases agree with TRBD2. The CDR3 consists of 18 residues. V trimming: 3 bases; J trimming: 0 bases; junction bases outside the gene matches: 7. Germline V gene data show CDR1 as LNHDA and CDR2 as SQIVND (reference sequence). Here the CDR3 DNA reads TGTGCCAGTAGTATCGGATGGACTAGCGGGTTCTCCTACAATGAGCAGTTCTTC. Protein product: CASSIGWTSGFSYNEQFF.

The chain combines TRBV9 with TRBJ2-2; D is ambiguous. CDR3 length: 13 amino acids. Germline V CDR1 and CDR2: SGDLS, YYNGEE. Deletions cut 4 bases from V and 1 base from J, with 5 bases between. The CDR3 DNA follows: TGTGCCAGCAGCAAACAGAACACCGGGGAGCTGTTTTTT. Amino acids: CASSKQNTGELFF.

This rearrangement joins TRBV5-4 to TRBJ1-4; D may be TRBD1 (5 bases). Trimming took off 4 bases at V and 6 bases at J, with 16 bases between the two ends. This CDR3 comprises 15 residues. Germline loops: CDR1 SGHNT, CDR2 YYREEE (reference sequence). The CDR3 nucleotides are TGTGCCAGCAGCCATACCGGGCCAGGGTATGAAAAACTGTTTTTT. Translation: CASSHTGPGYEKLFF.

This clone appeared a few times. The chain carries TRBV19 and TRBJ2-1, with 8 nucleotides matching TRBD2. In germline, CDR1 is LNHDA, CDR2 SQIVND (reference sequence). The CDR3 sequence is 15 residues long. Trimming cost V 3 bases and J 11 bases; bases outside gene matches: 12. The CDR3 is CASSIRGGSGKQQFF. CDR3 DNA sequence: TGTGCCAGTAGTATCCGCGGGGGGAGTGGAAAACAGCAGTTCTTC. Full variable domain (missing parts from reference TRBV19 and TRBJ2-1): DGGITQSPKYLFRKEGQNVTLSCEQNLNHDAMYWYRQDPGQGLRLIYYSQIVNDFQKGDIAEGYSVSREKKESFPLTVTSAQKNPTAFYLCASSIRGGSGKQQFFGPGTRLTVL.

V and J are TRBV7-6 and TRBJ2-2; TRBD2 matches at 7 bases. The ends lost 5 bases at V and 5 bases at J; junction bases unmatched: 8. CDR3 size: 15 residues. Germline V gives CDR1 SGHVS, CDR2 FNYEAQ. Written as DNA, the CDR3 is TGTGCCAGCAGCCCCACTAGCGTTCAGACCGGGGAGCTGTTTTTT. It specifies CASSPTSVQTGELFF. The whole variable domain, filled in from reference TRBV7-6 and TRBJ2-2, reads GAGVSQSPRYKVTKRGQDVALRCDPISGHVSLYWYRQALGQGPEFLTYFNYEAQQDKSGLPNDRFSAERPEGSISTLTIQRTEQRDSAMYRCASSPTSVQTGELFFGEGSRLTVL.

The chain has TRBV6-1 and TRBJ2-4; D gene uncertain. The germline CDR1 and CDR2 sequences are MNHNS and SASEGT. Trimming removed 1 base from V and 5 bases from J, with 9 bases in between. This CDR3 has 14 amino acids. The CDR3 is CASSEGGSQNIQYF. The CDR3 coding sequence is TGTGCCAGCAGTGAAGGTGGATCCCAAAACATTCAGTACTTC.

The genes are TRBV29-1 and TRBJ2-1; 8 bases fit TRBD2. CDR1 is SQVTM and CDR2 is ANQGSEA in the germline V gene. Trimming took 3 bases from V and 6 from J; bases not matched to a gene: 13. This CDR3 is 16 amino acids long. The CDR3 bases are TGCAGCGTTGAGTCCCTGGGACTAGGGGGTTCCAATGAGCAGTTCTTC. Translated, it gives CSVESLGLGGSNEQFF.